This T cell receptor (beta chain) was identified during a study of cytomegalovirus exposure and HLA in healthy donors. Study-wide points: The classifier was said to identify cytomegalovirus status with high specificity and sensitivity. It was 150 to 200 TCR beta chains that were listed as cytomegalovirus-associated.

Germline values: CDR1 SGHVS, CDR2 FNYEAQ. CDR3 length equals 15 residues. With 3 bases clipped from V and 1 base from J, the junction kept 4 bases outside the gene matches. TCRdb's copy holds only in-frame clones and misses some; the assay was immunoSEQ multiplex PCR. This table holds 150,000 to 200,000 clones, about 89% found once. A note on this clone: Its specificity is not known.

The chain combines TRBV7-6 with TRBJ2-3; 7 nucleotides agree with TRBD2. This TCR derives from a young woman in good health and CMV-seropositive. What was sequenced was PBMCs. DNA for the CDR3: TGTGCCAGCAGCTTTACGGGAGGAGGCACAGATACGCAGTATTTT. Translated: CASSFTGGGTDTQYF.